The rows below give T cell receptor beta chains drawn from one sample of a study of post-analysis software for immune sequencing data. TCRdb redid the calling of the PCR reads with MiXCR, one entry per CDR3 protein. The data contain approximately 360,000 distinct CDR3 sequences, roughly 38% of them singletons. Input material: blood. These TCRs come from a girl under 18 with multiple sclerosis. CDR3s include the opening cysteine and the closing phenylalanine or tryptophan. D genes are given only for firm matches. Part of the rows lack a size; the others show once, few, many or a class for expanded clones.

TRBV20-1	TRBJ2-6	-	few	CSANPGGVSGANVLTF	TGCAGTGCAAACCCAGGGGGGGTCTCTGGGGCCAACGTCCTGACTTTC
TRBV7-9	TRBJ1-5	-	-	CASSTSGNQPQHF	TGTGCCAGCAGCACATCGGGCAATCAGCCCCAGCATTTT
TRBV20-1	TRBJ1-1	-	-	CSALNGGANTEAFF	TGCAGTGCTTTAAATGGGGGGGCGAACACTGAAGCTTTCTTT
TRBV5-1	TRBJ2-3	-	few	CASSLSSGAITDTQYF	TGCGCCAGCAGCTTGAGTAGCGGTGCGATCACAGATACGCAGTATTTT
TRBV12-3/TRBV12-4	TRBJ2-3	-	-	CASTLRRTAADTQYF	TGTGCCAGCACCCTGAGGAGAACAGCCGCAGATACGCAGTATTTT
TRBV7-3	TRBJ2-7	TRBD2	few	CASSDQRGGSYEQYF	TGTGCCAGCAGCGATCAGCGGGGGGGCTCCTACGAGCAGTACTTC
TRBV28	TRBJ2-4	-	-	CASSTSGGAKNIQYF	TGTGCCAGCAGCACATCTGGGGGAGCCAAAAACATTCAGTACTTC
TRBV5-1	TRBJ2-7	-	few	CASTSKPLGQPRWEQYF	TGCGCCAGCACCTCAAAACCTCTGGGACAACCTCGCTGGGAGCAGTACTTC
TRBV29-1	TRBJ2-1	TRBD1	many	CSGQQGSTNEQFF	TGCAGCGGACAACAGGGGAGCACCAATGAGCAGTTCTTC
TRBV12-3/TRBV12-4	TRBJ2-1	TRBD2	-	CASSPRQGAGGNYNEQFF	TGTGCCAGCAGTCCGCGCCAGGGCGCGGGGGGGAATTACAATGAGCAGTTCTTC
TRBV6-6	TRBJ1-5	-	-	CASSGTGRGYQPQHF	TGTGCCAGCAGTGGGACGGGAAGGGGATATCAGCCCCAGCATTTT
TRBV6-5	TRBJ1-6	TRBD1	-	CATFWTGNSPFHF	TGTGCCACATTCTGGACAGGGAATTCACCCTTCCACTTT
TRBV11-2	TRBJ2-3	-	-	CASSLEGLRRITDTQYF	TGTGCCAGCAGCTTAGAGGGACTCCGTCGAATAACAGATACGCAGTATTTT
TRBV28	TRBJ2-5	TRBD2	-	CASSGGLAGQETQYF	TGTGCCAGCAGCGGGGGACTAGCCGGCCAAGAGACCCAGTACTTC
TRBV6-1	TRBJ1-4	TRBD1	few	CASRMGTGTNEKLFF	TGTGCCAGCAGGATGGGGACAGGGACTAATGAAAAACTGTTTTTT
TRBV12-3/TRBV12-4	TRBJ1-1	-	-	CASSFSGAMTEAFF	TGTGCCAGCAGTTTTTCGGGAGCTATGACTGAAGCTTTCTTT
TRBV5-1	TRBJ2-7	TRBD2	-	CASSLAIGAGGEQYF	TGCGCCAGCAGCTTGGCTATAGGGGCGGGGGGCGAGCAGTACTTC
TRBV4-1	TRBJ2-1	-	-	CASSKEDWEYNEQFF	TGCGCCAGCAGCAAAGAGGATTGGGAATACAATGAGCAGTTCTTC
TRBV20-1	TRBJ2-2	-	-	CSARGAGKASNTGELFF	TGCAGTGCTAGGGGGGCAGGGAAAGCCTCGAACACCGGGGAGCTGTTTTTT
TRBV4-1	TRBJ2-1	-	few	CASSQDHEQFF	TGCGCCAGCAGCCAAGATCATGAGCAGTTCTTC
TRBV4-1	TRBJ1-4	-	-	CASSQGDTASNEKLFF	TGCGCCAGCAGCCAGGGTGACACCGCCTCTAATGAAAAACTGTTTTTT
TRBV5-1	TRBJ1-1	-	-	CASSPRPPVAEAFF	TGCGCCAGCAGTCCGCGACCCCCGGTAGCTGAAGCTTTCTTT
TRBV7-9	TRBJ2-1	TRBD2	once	CTSSNLAGGGNEQFF	TGTACCAGCAGCAATCTAGCGGGGGGAGGAAATGAGCAGTTCTTC
TRBV6-1	TRBJ2-1	TRBD1	few	CASSDPGTAYNEQFF	TGTGCCAGCAGTGACCCCGGGACAGCCTACAATGAGCAGTTCTTC
TRBV6-5	TRBJ2-1	-	many	CASSYSRGGEQFF	TGTGCCAGCAGTTACTCTAGAGGAGGAGAGCAGTTCTTC
TRBV29-1	TRBJ2-7	TRBD2	once	CSVERVPGGQAYERYF	TGCAGCGTTGAAAGGGTGCCGGGGGGGCAGGCCTACGAGCGGTACTTC
TRBV6-2/TRBV6-3	TRBJ1-2	-	once	CASSSWSANYGYTF	TGTGCCAGCAGCTCCTGGTCCGCTAACTATGGCTACACCTTC
TRBV3-1	TRBJ2-5	-	-	CASSRAAETQYF	TGTGCCAGCAGCAGAGCTGCGGAGACCCAGTACTTC
TRBV4-1	TRBJ2-5	TRBD2	-	CASSQSLVAGGQETQYF	TGCGCCAGCAGCCAATCCTTGGTAGCGGGGGGTCAAGAGACCCAGTACTTC
TRBV6-5	TRBJ2-5	TRBD2	-	CASSYSVVRTSGGRETQYF	TGTGCCAGCAGTTACTCGGTCGTAAGGACTAGCGGGGGGCGGGAGACCCAGTACTTC
TRBV15	TRBJ2-4	-	-	CATSRGEVAKNIQYF	TGTGCCACCAGCAGAGGGGAAGTAGCCAAAAACATTCAGTACTTC
TRBV10-1	TRBJ2-5	TRBD2	few	CASSEKRGSTQYF	TGCGCCAGCAGTGAAAAGCGGGGGTCGACCCAGTACTTC
TRBV6-6	TRBJ2-5	TRBD2	few	CASRGTSGLQETQYF	TGTGCCAGCAGGGGAACTAGCGGGCTCCAAGAGACCCAGTACTTC
TRBV6-2/TRBV6-3	TRBJ2-1	-	-	CASSYHGRKQETQFF	TGTGCCAGCAGTTATCATGGACGGAAACAAGAGACCCAGTTCTTC
TRBV5-1	TRBJ2-6	TRBD1	-	CASSLQGPGFSGANVLTF	TGCGCCAGCAGCTTACAGGGGCCGGGCTTCTCTGGGGCCAACGTCCTGACTTTC
TRBV11-2	TRBJ2-1	-	-	CASSLDGWTQFF	TGTGCCAGCAGCTTAGATGGTTGGACCCAGTTCTTC
TRBV18	TRBJ1-1	-	-	CASSAPFYTEAFF	TGTGCCAGCTCGGCCCCCTTTTACACTGAAGCTTTCTTT
TRBV12-3/TRBV12-4	TRBJ1-5	-	-	CASSLRAGYQPQHF	TGTGCCAGCAGTTTAAGGGCAGGGTATCAGCCCCAGCATTTT
TRBV30	TRBJ1-5	-	-	CAWSVKETRQPQHF	TGTGCCTGGAGTGTAAAGGAAACGCGGCAGCCCCAGCATTTT
TRBV12-3/TRBV12-4	TRBJ2-1	-	few	CASSPGASYNEQFF	TGTGCCAGCAGTCCAGGGGCTTCTTACAATGAGCAGTTCTTC
TRBV5-1	TRBJ1-1	TRBD1	few	CASSSGTGMNTEAFF	TGCGCCAGCAGCTCTGGGACAGGGATGAACACTGAAGCTTTCTTT
TRBV28	TRBJ2-7	-	-	CASSLYDGSYEQYF	TGTGCCAGCAGTTTATATGACGGTTCCTACGAGCAGTACTTC
TRBV2	TRBJ2-5	TRBD1	-	CASSERGLETQYF	TGTGCCAGCAGTGAAAGGGGGCTTGAGACCCAGTACTTC
TRBV20-1	TRBJ1-2	-	few	CSAPQQLDRPNYGYTF	TGCAGTGCTCCCCAACAACTCGACAGGCCTAACTATGGCTACACCTTC
TRBV7-8	TRBJ2-7	-	few	CASSHPSQGPPYEQYF	TGTGCCAGCAGCCACCCCAGCCAAGGACCTCCCTACGAGCAGTACTTC
TRBV2	TRBJ1-2	-	once	CASRPTGLYDYTF	TGTGCCAGCAGGCCCACAGGGCTCTATGACTACACCTTC
TRBV12-3/TRBV12-4	TRBJ2-5	-	once	CASTPGHLEGETQYF	TGTGCCAGCACTCCGGGCCATCTCGAAGGGGAGACCCAGTACTTC
TRBV7-2	TRBJ2-7	-	-	CASSLGQGLTYEQYF	TGTGCCAGCAGCTTAGGGCAGGGCCTCACCTACGAGCAGTACTTC
TRBV4-2	TRBJ1-4	-	-	CASSQQTPKQGSDEKLFF	TGTGCCAGCAGCCAACAAACCCCCAAGCAGGGGTCAGACGAAAAACTGTTTTTT
TRBV15	TRBJ2-2	-	-	CATSRRPGTYTGELFF	TGTGCCACCAGCAGAAGACCCGGGACATACACCGGGGAGCTGTTTTTT
TRBV7-2	TRBJ2-7	-	-	CASSLDNGPIYEQYF	TGTGCCAGCAGCTTAGATAACGGCCCTATATACGAGCAGTACTTC
TRBV29-1	TRBJ2-7	-	few	CSVKSGSYEQYF	TGCAGCGTTAAATCAGGGAGCTACGAGCAGTACTTC
TRBV12-3/TRBV12-4	TRBJ2-3	TRBD2	-	CASSSILAGNTDTQYF	TGTGCCAGCAGTTCAATACTAGCGGGGAACACAGATACGCAGTATTTT
TRBV12-3/TRBV12-4	TRBJ1-1	-	-	CASSFTGSNTEAFF	TGTGCCAGCAGTTTCACGGGATCTAACACTGAAGCTTTCTTT